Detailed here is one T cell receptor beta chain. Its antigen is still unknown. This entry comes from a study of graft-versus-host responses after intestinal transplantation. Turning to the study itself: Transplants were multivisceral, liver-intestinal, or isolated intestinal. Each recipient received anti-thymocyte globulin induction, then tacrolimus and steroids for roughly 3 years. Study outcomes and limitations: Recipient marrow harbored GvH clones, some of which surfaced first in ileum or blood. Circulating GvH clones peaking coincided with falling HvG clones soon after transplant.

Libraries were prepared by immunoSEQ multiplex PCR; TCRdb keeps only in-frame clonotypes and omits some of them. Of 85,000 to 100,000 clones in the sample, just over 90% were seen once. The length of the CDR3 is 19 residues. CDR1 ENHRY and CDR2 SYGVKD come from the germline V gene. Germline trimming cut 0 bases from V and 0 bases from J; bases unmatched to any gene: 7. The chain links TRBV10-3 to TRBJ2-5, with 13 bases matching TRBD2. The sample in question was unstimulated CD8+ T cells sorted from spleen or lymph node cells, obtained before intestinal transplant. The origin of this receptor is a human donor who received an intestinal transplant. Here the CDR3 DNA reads TGTGCCATCAGTGAGTCTGGTTTGGGACTAGCGGGGAACCAAGAGACCCAGTACTTC. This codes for CAISESGLGLAGNQETQYF.